A single sample is the source of the 20 T cell receptor beta chains below, sequenced in a study of cytomegalovirus exposure and HLA in healthy donors. Both 60 Vbeta primers and 13 Jbeta primers went into the PCR. TCRdb's table, derived via immunoSEQ multiplex PCR, lists solely in-frame clones and lacks some. The table lists more than 95,000 clones, approximately 83% of them singletons. The sequenced sample consisted of PBMCs. The source of these receptors is a man aged 18 to 30 in good health and CMV-seronegative.

The J gene is TRBJ2-1, the V gene TRBV19; TRBD2 is a possible D gene (6 bases). CDR1 is LNHDA, CDR2 SQIVND, per germline (reference sequence). This CDR3 region has 15 residues. Trimming took 3 bases from V and 0 from J, leaving 9 bases between them. The CDR3 region has the DNA TGTGCCAGTAGTATGGGCGGGGCCTCCTACAATGAGCAGTTCTTC. Amino acids: CASSMGGASYNEQFF.

This clone showed up just a few times. The rearrangement uses TRBV4-2 and TRBJ2-7; TRBD2 might be the D (5 bases). Germline V gene data show CDR1 as LGHNA and CDR2 as YNFKEQ. The CDR3 length is 17 residues. V gave up 0 bases and J gave up 2 bases, with 17 bases separating them. The CDR3 is CASSQDMLGAHAYEQYF. The CDR3 region has the DNA TGTGCCAGCAGCCAAGATATGCTGGGAGCGCACGCCTACGAGCAGTACTTC.

This clone was counted only a few times. This chain links TRBV7-2 with TRBJ2-1; D unresolved. This CDR3 is 15 amino acids long. V was cut by 1 base and J by 3 bases, with 10 bases left in between. The germline V gene has CDR1 SGHTA and CDR2 FQGNSA. The CDR3, as DNA: TGTGCCAGCAGCTTAGAGTCGCGGAGCTACAATGAGCAGTTCTTC. Its translation is CASSLESRSYNEQFF.

This clone was seen only a few times. The chain carries TRBV29-1 and TRBJ2-4; D unclear. The V gene's germline CDR1 is SQVTM and CDR2 ANQGSEA. The CDR3 consists of 12 residues. V dropped 3 bases and J dropped 7 bases, with 10 bases sitting between them. The CDR3 DNA follows: TGCAGCGTTGACGATTTCCAGAACATTCAGTACTTC. Translating it yields CSVDDFQNIQYF.

In DNA, the CDR3 is TGTGCCAGCAGCCTAAGTTCGGGGAACGAGCAGTACTTC. Amino acid sequence: CASSLSSGNEQYF. The rearrangement links TRBV28 to TRBJ2-7; D might be TRBD2 (5 bases). V was pared by 6 bases and J by 5 bases, with 14 bases between. Per germline, CDR1 MDHEN and CDR2 SYDVKM. This CDR3 region has 13 residues. Full variable domain (remainder filled in from reference TRBV28 and TRBJ2-7): DVKVTQSSRYLVKRTGEKVFLECVQDMDHENMFWYRQDPGLGLRLIYFSYDVKMKEKGDIPEGYSVSREKKERFSLILESASTNQTSMYLCASSLSSGNEQYFGPGTRLTVT.

The chain is built from TRBV7-2 and TRBJ2-3; D not resolved. The V gene lost 5 bases and the J gene lost 4 bases, with 10 bases spanning the gap. Germline-derived CDR1 and CDR2 are SGHTA and FQGNSA. The CDR3 sequence is 13 residues long. Here the CDR3 reads CASSTTISDTQYF. CDR3 bases: TGTGCCAGCAGCACGACAATATCAGATACGCAGTATTTT.

This chain uses TRBV18 with TRBJ2-1, with D perhaps TRBD1 (6 bases). CDR1 is KGHSH, CDR2 LQKENI, per germline. This CDR3 has 17 amino acids. V lost 2 bases, J lost 0 bases, and 14 bases lay in between. The CDR3 nucleotides are TGTGCCAGCTCACCAGTTGGACAGCCAAGCTCCTACAATGAGCAGTTCTTC. Translated, it gives CASSPVGQPSSYNEQFF.

In its sample, this clone was seen once. V usage is TRBV28 and J usage is TRBJ1-5; D unresolved. The CDR3 extends over 14 amino acids. The V gene lost 2 bases and the J gene lost 3 bases, with 8 bases spanning the gap. The V gene's germline CDR1 is MDHEN and CDR2 SYDVKM. The CDR3 DNA follows: TGTGCCAGCAGTTTACCGGCGGTCAATCAGCCCCAGCATTTT. Amino acid sequence: CASSLPAVNQPQHF.

This chain links TRBV6-6 with TRBJ2-1; 12 nucleotides align to TRBD2. Germline CDR1 and CDR2: MNHNY and SVGAGI (reference sequence). This CDR3 is 14 amino acids long. The V and J ends lost 6 bases and 8 bases, in that order; junction bases with no gene match: 5. The CDR3 is CASSRLAGAYEQFF. DNA for the CDR3: TGTGCCAGCAGCAGACTAGCGGGAGCGTATGAGCAGTTCTTC.

The chain uses TRBV19 and TRBJ2-7; D uncertain. V was shortened by 6 bases and J by 3 bases, with 6 bases between the two germline ends. CDR1 and CDR2 from the germline V gene are LNHDA and SQIVND (reference sequence). The CDR3 is made up of 11 amino acids. As DNA, the CDR3 is TGTGCCAGTAGAGGCGGCTACGAGCAGTACTTC. It codes for CASRGGYEQYF.

The chain employs TRBV6-1 and TRBJ2-3; 11 positions match TRBD1. The CDR3 runs to 15 residues. Germline trimming cut 1 base from V and 6 bases from J; bases unmatched to any gene: 3. Germline values: CDR1 MNHNS, CDR2 SASEGT. This CDR3 reads CASSEVWTGGDTQYF. The CDR3 DNA reads as TGTGCCAGCAGTGAAGTTTGGACAGGGGGCGATACGCAGTATTTT.

This rearrangement joins TRBV6-1 to TRBJ2-1, with TRBD2 as a possible D gene (5 bases). Per germline, CDR1 MNHNS and CDR2 SASEGT. Trimming stripped 6 bases from V and 7 bases from J, with 16 bases between. The CDR3 is 14 residues long. The CDR3 sequence: CASSLRTGWNEQFF. The CDR3 DNA is TGTGCCAGCAGCCTAAGAACGGGGTGGAATGAGCAGTTCTTC.

This rearrangement joins TRBV4-3 to TRBJ2-7; 16 bases align to TRBD2. V lost 4 bases, J lost 2 bases, and 2 bases stayed unmatched. This CDR3 has 16 residues. The germline CDR1 and CDR2 sequences are LGHNA and YSLEER. CDR3: CASSLGLAGGPYEQYF. In DNA form, the CDR3 reads TGCGCCAGCAGCCTGGGACTAGCGGGAGGGCCCTACGAGCAGTACTTC.

The chain carries TRBV19 and TRBJ1-1; 9 nucleotides line up with TRBD1. V lost 5 bases, J lost 5 bases, and 12 bases stayed unmatched. Looked up from germline, CDR1 is LNHDA and CDR2 is SQIVND (reference sequence). This CDR3 spans 16 amino acids. The CDR3 sequence is CASSPKTGGRKTEAFF. CDR3 DNA: TGTGCCAGTAGTCCCAAGACAGGGGGTAGAAAGACTGAAGCTTTCTTT.

The chain links TRBV30 to TRBJ1-5; TRBD1 matches at 8 bases. The junction had 12 bases not matched to a gene; V was cut back by 5 bases and J by 6 bases. Germline CDR1 GTSNPN, CDR2 SVGIG (reference sequence). The CDR3 has 15 residues. The CDR3 sequence is CAWATGDRGGQPQHF. The DNA for the CDR3 is TGTGCCTGGGCCACCGGAGACAGGGGAGGTCAGCCCCAGCATTTT.

The chain uses TRBV5-4 and TRBJ1-1; D ambiguous. This CDR3 has 14 amino acids. Germline V lookup: CDR1 SGHNT, CDR2 YYREEE (reference sequence). Trimming removed 3 bases from V and 1 base from J, with 10 bases in between. CDR3 nucleotide sequence: TGTGCCAGCAGCTCCCTATGGGCGAACACTGAAGCTTTCTTT. As protein: CASSSLWANTEAFF.

CDR3 nucleotides: TGTGCCAGCAGCTTGAGGGACACCGCAACTAATGAAAAACTGTTTTTT. Its protein is CASSLRDTATNEKLFF. This sequence joins TRBV5-6 and TRBJ1-4, with D possibly being TRBD1 (6 bases). Germline V gives CDR1 SGHDT, CDR2 YYEEEE. There are 16 residues in the CDR3. V was cut by 1 base and J by 0 bases, with 10 bases left in between.

The chain links TRBV11-3 to TRBJ2-1, with D possibly matching TRBD2 (5 bases). Germline values: CDR1 SGHNT, CDR2 YENEEA. The CDR3 covers 15 residues. V was clipped by 5 bases and J by 1 base, with 12 bases between them. CDR3 bases: TGTGCCAGCAGCGCTCTTAGCGCGTCCTACAATGAGCAGTTCTTC. This translates into CASSALSASYNEQFF. The whole variable domain, filled in from reference TRBV11-3 and TRBJ2-1, reads EAGVVQSPRYKIIEKKQPVAFWCNPISGHNTLYWYLQNLGQGPELLIRYENEEAVDDSQLPKDRFSAERLKGVDSTLKIQPAELGDSAVYLCASSALSASYNEQFFGPGTRLTVL.

The chain combines TRBV7-3 with TRBJ2-4, with TRBD1 identical over 10 bases. Trimming at V came to 3 bases and at J to 9 bases, leaving 2 bases not matched to a gene. Looked up from germline, CDR1 is SGHTA and CDR2 is FQGTGA. The CDR3 runs 13 residues. The CDR3 is CASSLDRGGIQYF. CDR3 DNA sequence: TGTGCCAGCAGCTTGGACAGGGGGGGCATTCAGTACTTC.

This rearrangement joins TRBV6-1 to TRBJ2-7; 8 bases line up with TRBD2. The CDR3 contains 15 residues. CDR1 is MNHNS and CDR2 is SASEGT in the germline V gene. V was clipped by 4 bases and J by 0 bases; unmatched bases: 5. Here the CDR3 reads CASSAGTRGSYEQYF. CDR3 sequence (DNA): TGTGCCAGCAGTGCCGGGACTAGGGGCTCCTACGAGCAGTACTTC.